Below, 29 T cell receptor beta chains from the same sample are listed, as sequenced in a study of tumor and adjacent non-tumor tissue in lung cancer. The library came from three nested PCR rounds adapted from ARM-PCR protocols. TCRdb reprocessed the multiplex PCR reads with MiXCR, giving one entry per CDR3 protein. This table has around 140,000 distinct CDR3 sequences, approximately 66% appearing once. RNA was extracted from bulk tissue without any cell sorting. The sequenced sample consisted of lung tumor tissue. The receptor source for this set is a man in his 60s with small cell lung cancer.

The chain couples TRBV28 to TRBJ1-1; unclear D gene. The germline CDR1 and CDR2 sequences are MDHEN and SYDVKM. The CDR3 sequence is 14 residues long. With 2 bases removed from V and 8 bases from J, the gap between germline ends came to 15 bases. CDR3 DNA: TGTGCCAGCAGTTTACTCGTCGACGAAGGGGAAGCTTTCTTT. Its protein product is CASSLLVDEGEAFF. The whole variable domain, remainder taken from reference TRBV28 and TRBJ1-1, is DVKVTQSSRYLVKRTGEKVFLECVQDMDHENMFWYRQDPGLGLRLIYFSYDVKMKEKGDIPEGYSVSREKKERFSLILESASTNQTSMYLCASSLLVDEGEAFFGQGTRLTVV.

This chain links TRBV5-1 with TRBJ2-7; D not certain. This CDR3 has 13 amino acids. Trimming took 6 bases from V and 5 from J, leaving 15 bases between them. Germline V gene data show CDR1 as SGHRS and CDR2 as YFSETQ. CDR3 amino acids: CASMVSNSHEQYF. Here the CDR3 DNA reads TGCGCCAGCATGGTGTCAAATTCTCACGAGCAGTACTTC.

Concerning this clonotype itself: The junction shows a germline mismatch at one end, possibly a read error. The chain combines TRBV14 with TRBJ1-5, with D uncertain. This CDR3 is built from 16 residues. Germline CDR1 and CDR2: SGHDN and FVKESK. CDR3 sequence (DNA): TGTGCCAGCAGCCAAGTCCCCCTTCCCACCAATCAGCCCCAGCATTTC. Its translation: CASSQVPLPTNQPQHF.

As for this clonotype: This clone may be a read error of a much larger clone one base away. The chain couples TRBV14 to TRBJ2-1; no firm D call. V was pared by 1 base and J by 12 bases, with 7 bases between. Looked up from germline, CDR1 is SGHDN and CDR2 is FVKESK. The CDR3 is 11 amino acids. DNA of the CDR3: TGTGCCAGCAGCCAAGCCACTGGGCAGTTCTTC. It is translated as CASSQATGQFF. The entire variable domain, with the rest obtained from reference TRBV14 and TRBJ2-1, is as follows: EAGVTQFPSHSVIEKGQTVTLRCDPISGHDNLYWYRRVMGKEIKFLLHFVKESKQDESGMPNNRFLAERTGGTYSTLKVQPAELEDSGVYFCASSQATGQFFGPGTRLTVL.

A word on this clonotype: This CDR3 is missing its conserved last phenylalanine or tryptophan, likely due to a read error. J is TRBJ2-7 and V is TRBV11-3; TRBD2 agrees at 7 bases. This CDR3 is 13 amino acids long. Germline CDR1 and CDR2: SGHNT and YENEEA. For the CDR3, the DNA is TGTGCTAGCAGCCGGACTAGGTCCTACGAGCAGTACATC. The encoded protein is CASSRTRSYEQYI.

This chain joins TRBV20-1 and TRBJ2-1; 8 nucleotides align to TRBD2. The J call could be wrong; TRBJ2-7 is a better fit for the DNA end. Per germline, CDR1 DFQATT and CDR2 SNEGSKA (reference sequence). The CDR3 is 17 amino acids. CDR3 in DNA: TGCAGTGCCCATGTAGACGCTGCCGGTATCGGGGGGGGTGAGCAGTACTTC. This sequence encodes CSAHVDAAGIGGGEQYF.

The chain combines TRBV5-6 with TRBJ2-7; 9 nucleotides align to TRBD2. The V gene's germline CDR1 is SGHDT and CDR2 YYEEEE. The CDR3 runs to 16 residues. V gave up 5 bases and J gave up 4 bases; unmatched junction bases: 13. CDR3 protein: CASSFTLTSGRYEQYF. The CDR3 DNA sequence: TGTGCCAGCAGTTTCACTCTGACTAGCGGAAGGTACGAGCAGTACTTC.

V usage is TRBV4-1 and J usage is TRBJ2-7; a weak D match, TRBD2 (6 bases). V shed 5 bases and J shed 3 bases, with 17 bases lying between them. Germline CDR1 reads MGHRA; CDR2 reads YSYEKL. The CDR3 has 15 residues. CDR3 nucleotides: TGCGCCAGCAGCAGGGGTGGTGGCGGGAACTACGAGCAGTACGTC. It translates to CASSRGGGGNYEQYV.

This clonotype appeared many times. This chain uses TRBV20-1 with TRBJ2-3; 13 nucleotides align to TRBD2. The J segment lost 3 bases and the V segment lost 2 bases, leaving 2 bases of the junction unmatched. Germline CDR1 is DFQATT and CDR2 is SNEGSKA (reference sequence). The CDR3 spans 15 residues. CDR3 sequence reads: CSARILAGGTDTQYF. As DNA, the CDR3 is TGCAGTGCTAGAATACTAGCGGGAGGGACAGATACGCAGTATTTT.

This clonotype was seen a single time. This sequence joins TRBV5-1 and TRBJ2-5; tentatively, D is TRBD2 (5 bases). V was clipped by 8 bases and J by 7 bases, with 12 bases between them. From germline, CDR1 is SGHRS and CDR2 YFSETQ. The CDR3 length is 11 residues. CDR3 region: CARSHEGTQYF. Here the CDR3 DNA reads TGCGCCAGAAGCCACGAGGGGACCCAGTACTTC.

Points on this clonotype: At one of its ends the junction is not consistent with the germline gene, which may arise from a read error. This chain links TRBV11-2 with TRBJ2-7; D is undetermined. The CDR3 loop spans 13 amino acids. Per the germline V gene, CDR1 is SGHAT and CDR2 is FQNNGV. CDR3 sequence: CTSSPVSAYEQYF. The DNA of the CDR3 is TGTACCAGCAGCCCCGTGTCAGCATACGAGCAGTACTTC.

On this clonotype itself: The junction does not match germline at one end; this may be a read error. The rearrangement joins TRBV13 to TRBJ1-2; D remains ambiguous. The CDR3 has 12 amino acids. Germline V gene data show CDR1 as PRHDT and CDR2 as FYEKMQ (reference sequence). The CDR3 loop is CASGLGCYGCTF. The CDR3 DNA sequence: TGTGCCAGCGGCTTAGGGTGCTATGGCTGCACCTTC.

This clonotype was picked up many times. J is TRBJ2-5 and V is TRBV20-1, with TRBD1 matching over 7 bases. The junction had 4 bases not matched to a gene; V was cut back by 5 bases and J by 1 base. In germline, CDR1 is DFQATT, CDR2 SNEGSKA (reference sequence). The CDR3 extends over 13 amino acids. The CDR3 nucleotides read TGCAGTGCTTTGGGACAGCTCCAAGAGACCCAGTACTTC. Translated: CSALGQLQETQYF.

The V call is TRBV19, the J call TRBJ1-6, with TRBD1 as a possible D gene (5 bases). CDR1 and CDR2 (germline): LNHDA, SQIVND (reference sequence). The ends were cut back, 7 bases at V and 6 bases at J, with 16 bases in the middle. The CDR3 loop spans 15 amino acids. The CDR3 protein is CASTLTGTGNSPLHF. DNA of the CDR3: TGTGCCAGTACCCTAACCGGGACGGGTAATTCACCCCTCCACTTT.

In its sample, this clonotype was seen a few times. This chain uses TRBV7-9 with TRBJ2-5; 10 positions agree with TRBD2. CDR1 and CDR2 (germline): SEHNR, FQNEAQ (reference sequence). This CDR3 contains 18 residues. The V segment lost 2 bases and the J segment 2 bases; nucleotides outside the gene matches: 11. The CDR3 loop reads CASSLYPAGGPKQETQYF. The CDR3 nucleotides read TGTGCCAGCAGCTTATATCCAGCGGGAGGGCCCAAGCAAGAGACCCAGTACTTC.

This clonotype was picked up many times. The chain recombines TRBV14 with TRBJ2-1; 7 bases map to TRBD1. Germline V gene data show CDR1 as SGHDN and CDR2 as FVKESK. CDR3 length: 15 residues. V shed 1 base, J shed 5 bases, and the junction held 5 bases outside the gene matches. The CDR3 nucleotides are TGTGCCAGCAGCCAAGCAGGAACAGGGGACAATGAGCAGTTCTTC. The encoded protein is CASSQAGTGDNEQFF.

This clonotype was counted between two and nine times. The gene calls are TRBV6-5 and TRBJ1-1; tentative D call: TRBD1 (5 bases). V was clipped by 7 bases and J by 7 bases, with 19 bases between them. This CDR3 has 14 residues. CDR1 and CDR2 (germline): MNHEY, SVGAGI. CDR3 sequence reads: CASIPSGGGFEAFF. DNA for the CDR3: TGTGCCAGCATTCCTTCCGGGGGAGGCTTTGAAGCTTTCTTT.

This clonotype has only a few counts. V usage is TRBV5-6 and J usage is TRBJ1-6, with a tentative D call TRBD1 (5 bases). Germline-derived CDR1 and CDR2 are SGHDT and YYEEEE. Trimming took off 1 base at V and 7 bases at J, with 9 bases between the two ends. The CDR3 extends over 14 amino acids. CDR3 region: CASSLRGWNSPLHF. The CDR3 coding sequence is TGTGCCAGCAGCTTGAGGGGTTGGAATTCACCCCTCCACTTT.

With respect to this clonotype: The junction differs from germline at one of its ends, possibly a read error. The chain joins TRBV5-6 to TRBJ2-4; TRBD2 might be the D (5 bases). The CDR3 sequence is 13 residues long. CDR1 and CDR2 from the germline V gene are SGHDT and YYEEEE. The CDR3 nucleotides read TGTACCAGCAGCTTCGTAGCGAAAAACATTCAGTACTTC. It codes for CTSSFVAKNIQYF.

In the case of this clonotype: The conserved phenylalanine or tryptophan normally closing the CDR3 is absent here, so this likely arose from a read error. The rearrangement links TRBV30 to TRBJ1-2; 7 bases agree with TRBD1. CDR1 is GTSNPN, CDR2 SVGIG, per germline (reference sequence). Trimming removed 4 bases from V and 5 bases from J; junction bases left unmatched: 13. The CDR3 runs 15 residues. The CDR3 loop is CAWMRIRQGEYGYTL. CDR3 DNA sequence: TGTGCCTGGATGAGGATCCGACAGGGAGAGTATGGCTACACCTTG.

Of note for this clonotype: A much bigger clone sits one base away, suggesting this may be a read error. The chain uses TRBV7-8 and TRBJ2-1; 7 bases are shared with TRBD2. With 5 bases clipped from V and 11 bases from J, the junction kept 9 bases outside the gene matches. This CDR3 comprises 13 residues. Germline CDR1 and CDR2: SGHVS and FQNEAQ. Here the CDR3 reads CASSRGTTSKQFF. The CDR3 DNA reads as TGTGCCAGCAGCCGAGGGACTACCTCTAAGCAGTTCTTC.

In regard to this clonotype: This clone may be a read error of a much larger clone one base away. The chain recombines TRBV20-1 with TRBJ2-7; 7 bases match TRBD2. Unmatched junction bases numbered 7, after V lost 3 bases and J lost 2 bases. This CDR3 contains 14 residues. Germline CDR1 and CDR2: DFQATT and SNEGSKA (reference sequence). CDR3 nucleotides: TGCAGTGCTAGTGGCGGGAGAAAGGCCTACGAGCAGTACTTC. Protein product: CSASGGRKAYEQYF.

The chain joins TRBV20-1 to TRBJ2-1; 7 bases are a match to TRBD2. Unmatched junction bases numbered 11, after V lost 6 bases and J lost 3 bases. CDR3 size: 15 residues. Germline CDR1 DFQATT, CDR2 SNEGSKA (reference sequence). CDR3 amino acids: CSAGELATDYNEQFF. In DNA, the CDR3 is TGCAGTGCCGGAGAACTAGCGACAGACTACAATGAGCAGTTCTTC.

On this clonotype itself: This may come from a read error, since a much larger clone is one base off. The chain joins TRBV20-1 to TRBJ2-7; D unclear. There are 11 residues in the CDR3. Trimming left V 3 bases short and J 6 bases short, with 9 bases between. CDR1 and CDR2 (germline): DFQATT, SNEGSKA (reference sequence). CDR3 DNA sequence: TGCAGTGCTAGCTCGACCGTCGAGCAGTACTTC. It encodes CSASSTVEQYF.

Worth noting for this clonotype: A junction boundary mismatches the germline segment, possibly from a read error. J is TRBJ1-2 and V is TRBV12-3 or TRBV12-4, with D possibly TRBD1 on 6 matching bases. The length of the CDR3 is 14 residues. CDR3 nucleotide sequence: TGTGCCAGCAGCTGGAGACAGGAACGAGATGGTTACACCTTC. This translates into CASSWRQERDGYTF.

Turning to this clonotype: A read error may account for a junction end that differs from germline. V is TRBV20-1 and J is TRBJ2-1, with D possibly being TRBD1 (6 bases). The CDR3 loop spans 16 amino acids. Germline CDR1 DFQATT, CDR2 SNEGSKA (reference sequence). Written as DNA, the CDR3 is TGCGGTGCTAGAGATTCTAACAGGGTCATCTACAATGAGCAATTCTTC. Protein product: CGARDSNRVIYNEQFF.

In this sample, this clonotype turned up many times. This chain's CDR3 is CASSEARQNSPLHF. The DNA of the CDR3 is TGTGCCAGCAGTGAAGCGAGGCAGAATTCACCCCTCCACTTT. The chain links TRBV6-1 to TRBJ1-6; D gene ambiguous. The CDR3 sequence is 14 residues long. V gave up 0 bases and J gave up 7 bases, with 7 bases separating them. The V gene's germline CDR1 is MNHNS and CDR2 SASEGT.

In the case of this clonotype: This sequence may be a read error, since a much larger clone differs from it by one base. The chain combines TRBV10-3 with TRBJ2-1; D is unclear. The CDR3 sequence is 13 residues long. The germline V gene encodes CDR1 ENHRY and CDR2 SYGVKD. The DNA for the CDR3 is TGTACCATCAGTGAGTGGCTCTTAAATGAGCAGTTCTTC. Protein: CTISEWLLNEQFF.

Concerning this clonotype: A read error may produce the germline difference seen at one junction end. The chain is built from TRBV19 and TRBJ2-6, with D tentatively TRBD2 (5 bases). Germline V gene lookup returns CDR1 LNHDA and CDR2 SQIVND (reference sequence). The CDR3 extends over 15 amino acids. The CDR3 nucleotides are TGTGCCAGTACTATAGTCGGGGATGGGGCCAACGTCCTGACTTTC. Amino acids: CASTIVGDGANVLTF. The entire variable domain, with the rest obtained from reference TRBV19 and TRBJ2-6, is as follows: DGGITQSPKYLFRKEGQNVTLSCEQNLNHDAMYWYRQDPGQGLRLIYYSQIVNDFQKGDIAEGYSVSREKKESFPLTVTSAQKNPTAFYLCASTIVGDGANVLTFGAGSRLTVL.